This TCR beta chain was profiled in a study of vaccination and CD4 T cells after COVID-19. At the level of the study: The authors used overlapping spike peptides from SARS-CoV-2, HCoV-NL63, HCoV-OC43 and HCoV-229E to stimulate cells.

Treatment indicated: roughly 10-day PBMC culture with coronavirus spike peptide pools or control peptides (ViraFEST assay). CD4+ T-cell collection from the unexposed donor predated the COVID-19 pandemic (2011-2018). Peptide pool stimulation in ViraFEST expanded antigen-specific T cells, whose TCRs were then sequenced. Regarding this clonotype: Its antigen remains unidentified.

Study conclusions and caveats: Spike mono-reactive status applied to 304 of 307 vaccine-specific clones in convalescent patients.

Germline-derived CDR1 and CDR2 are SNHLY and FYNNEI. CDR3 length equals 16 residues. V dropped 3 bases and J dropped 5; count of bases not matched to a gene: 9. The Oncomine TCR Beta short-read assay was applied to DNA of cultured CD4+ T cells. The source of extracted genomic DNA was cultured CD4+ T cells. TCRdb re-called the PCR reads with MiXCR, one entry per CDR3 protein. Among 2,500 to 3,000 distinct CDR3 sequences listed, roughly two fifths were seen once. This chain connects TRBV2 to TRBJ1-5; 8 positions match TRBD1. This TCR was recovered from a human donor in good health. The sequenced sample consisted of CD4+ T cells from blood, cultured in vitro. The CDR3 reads CASSDPRDRPDQPQHF. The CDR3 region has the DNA TGTGCCAGCAGTGACCCCCGGGACAGGCCGGATCAGCCCCAGCATTTT.